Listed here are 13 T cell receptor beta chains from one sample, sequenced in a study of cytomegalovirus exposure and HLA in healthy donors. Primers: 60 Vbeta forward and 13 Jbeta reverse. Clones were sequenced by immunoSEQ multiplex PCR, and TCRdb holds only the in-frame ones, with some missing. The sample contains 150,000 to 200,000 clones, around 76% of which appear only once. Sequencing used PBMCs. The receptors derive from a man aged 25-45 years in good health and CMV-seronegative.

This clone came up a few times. The CDR3: CASSSFRRGSEKLFF. CDR3 nucleotides: TGTGCCAGCAGTTCCTTTCGGAGGGGAAGTGAAAAACTGTTTTTT. V gene TRBV28 combines with J gene TRBJ1-4; maybe TRBD1 (5 bases). Trimming cost V 4 bases and J 7 bases, with 16 bases left between them. The CDR3 has 15 residues. Germline V gene lookup returns CDR1 MDHEN and CDR2 SYDVKM. The full variable domain, rest sourced from reference TRBV28 and TRBJ1-4, is DVKVTQSSRYLVKRTGEKVFLECVQDMDHENMFWYRQDPGLGLRLIYFSYDVKMKEKGDIPEGYSVSREKKERFSLILESASTNQTSMYLCASSSFRRGSEKLFFGSGTQLSVL.

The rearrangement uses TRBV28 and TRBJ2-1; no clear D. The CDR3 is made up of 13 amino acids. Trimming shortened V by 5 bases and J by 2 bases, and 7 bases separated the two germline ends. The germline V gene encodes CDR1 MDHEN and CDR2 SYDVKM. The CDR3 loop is CASSPRAYNEQFF. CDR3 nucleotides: TGTGCCAGCAGTCCCCGCGCCTACAATGAGCAGTTCTTC. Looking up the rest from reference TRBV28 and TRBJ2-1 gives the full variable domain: DVKVTQSSRYLVKRTGEKVFLECVQDMDHENMFWYRQDPGLGLRLIYFSYDVKMKEKGDIPEGYSVSREKKERFSLILESASTNQTSMYLCASSPRAYNEQFFGPGTRLTVL.

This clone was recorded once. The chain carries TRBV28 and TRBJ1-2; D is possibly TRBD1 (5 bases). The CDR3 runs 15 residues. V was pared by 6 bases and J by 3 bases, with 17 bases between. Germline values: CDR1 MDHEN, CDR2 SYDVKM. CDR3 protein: CASSLPLGADYGYTF. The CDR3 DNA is TGTGCCAGCAGCCTTCCTTTAGGGGCTGACTATGGCTACACCTTC.

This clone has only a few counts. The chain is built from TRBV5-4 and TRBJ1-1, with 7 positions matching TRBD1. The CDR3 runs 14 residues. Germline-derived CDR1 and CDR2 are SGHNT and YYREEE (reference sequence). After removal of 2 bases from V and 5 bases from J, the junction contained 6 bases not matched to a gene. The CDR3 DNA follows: TGTGCCAGCAGCTTACAGGGGTTGAGGACTGAAGCTTTCTTT. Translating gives CASSLQGLRTEAFF.

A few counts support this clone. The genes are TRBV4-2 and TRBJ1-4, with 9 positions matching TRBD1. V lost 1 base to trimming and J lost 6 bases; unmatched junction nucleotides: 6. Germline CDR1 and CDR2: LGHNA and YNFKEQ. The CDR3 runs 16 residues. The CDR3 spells CASSQGRGQGDEKLFF. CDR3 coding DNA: TGTGCCAGCAGCCAAGGAAGGGGACAGGGTGATGAAAAACTGTTTTTT.

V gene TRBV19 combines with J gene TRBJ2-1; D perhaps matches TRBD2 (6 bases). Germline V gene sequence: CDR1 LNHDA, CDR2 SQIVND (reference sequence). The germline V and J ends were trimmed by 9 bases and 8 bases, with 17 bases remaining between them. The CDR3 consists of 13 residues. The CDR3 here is CASSPNRGDEQFF. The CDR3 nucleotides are TGTGCCAGCTCCCCTAACCGCGGGGATGAGCAGTTCTTC.

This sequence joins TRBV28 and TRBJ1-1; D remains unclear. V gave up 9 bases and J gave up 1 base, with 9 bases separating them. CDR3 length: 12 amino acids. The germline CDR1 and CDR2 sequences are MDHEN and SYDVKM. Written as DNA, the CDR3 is TGTGCCAGTCAGAACCCGAACACTGAAGCTTTCTTT. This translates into CASQNPNTEAFF.

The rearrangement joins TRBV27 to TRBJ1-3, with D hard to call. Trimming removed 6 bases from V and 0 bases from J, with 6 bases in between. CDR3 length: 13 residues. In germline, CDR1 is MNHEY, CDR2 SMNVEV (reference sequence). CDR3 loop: CASRLSSGNTIYF. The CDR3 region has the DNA TGTGCCAGCAGGCTTAGCTCTGGAAACACCATATATTTT.

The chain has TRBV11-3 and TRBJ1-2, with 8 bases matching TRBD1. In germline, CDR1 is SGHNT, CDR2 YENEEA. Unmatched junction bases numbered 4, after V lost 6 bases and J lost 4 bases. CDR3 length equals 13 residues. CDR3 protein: CASSQTGGYGYTF. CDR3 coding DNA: TGTGCCAGCAGTCAAACAGGGGGCTATGGCTACACCTTC.

CDR3 sequence (DNA): TGTGCCAGCAGGGGGGGTTGGAACAATCAGCCCCAGCATTTT. Protein: CASRGGWNNQPQHF. The genes are TRBV2 and TRBJ1-5; a possible D gene is TRBD1 (5 bases). The CDR3 is 14 residues long. Germline lookup yields CDR1 SNHLY and CDR2 FYNNEI. Trimming shortened V by 6 bases and J by 3 bases, and 12 bases separated the two germline ends. Full variable domain (outside the CDR3, taken from reference TRBV2 and TRBJ1-5): EPEVTQTPSHQVTQMGQEVILRCVPISNHLYFYWYRQILGQKVEFLVSFYNNEISEKSEIFDDQFSVERPDGSNFTLKIRSTKLEDSAMYFCASRGGWNNQPQHFGDGTRLSIL.

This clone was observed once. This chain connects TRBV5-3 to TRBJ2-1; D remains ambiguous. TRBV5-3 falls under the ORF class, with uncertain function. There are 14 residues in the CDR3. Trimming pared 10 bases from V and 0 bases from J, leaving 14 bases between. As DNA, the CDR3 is TGTGCCTTACTGCTTTGGAGCTCCTACAATGAGCAGTTCTTC. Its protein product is CALLLWSSYNEQFF.

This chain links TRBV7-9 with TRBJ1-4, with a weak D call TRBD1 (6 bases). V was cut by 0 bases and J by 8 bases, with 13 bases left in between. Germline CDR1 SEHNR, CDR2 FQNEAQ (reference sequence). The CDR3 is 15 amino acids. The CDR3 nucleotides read TGTGCCAGCAGCTTAGCGAGAGGGGGGGAAGAAAAACTGTTTTTT. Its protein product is CASSLARGGEEKLFF. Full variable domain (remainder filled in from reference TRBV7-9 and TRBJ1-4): DTGVSQNPRHKITKRGQNVTFRCDPISEHNRLYWYRQTLGQGPEFLTYFQNEAQLEKSRLLSDRFSAERPKGSFSTLEIQRTEQGDSAMYLCASSLARGGEEKLFFGSGTQLSVL.

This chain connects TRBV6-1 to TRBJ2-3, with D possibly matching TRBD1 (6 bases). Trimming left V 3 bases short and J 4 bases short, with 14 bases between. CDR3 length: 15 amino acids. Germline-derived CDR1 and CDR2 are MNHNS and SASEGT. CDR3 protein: CASSESRGFADTQYF. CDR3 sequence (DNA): TGTGCCAGCAGTGAGTCCAGGGGTTTTGCAGATACGCAGTATTTT.